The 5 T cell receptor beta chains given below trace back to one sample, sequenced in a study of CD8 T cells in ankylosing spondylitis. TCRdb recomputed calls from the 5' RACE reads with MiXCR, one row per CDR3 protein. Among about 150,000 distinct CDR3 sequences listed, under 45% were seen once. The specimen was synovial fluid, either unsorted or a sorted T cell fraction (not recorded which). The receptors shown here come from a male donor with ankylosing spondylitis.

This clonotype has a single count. The DNA of the CDR3 is TGTGCCAGGGACAGTTTCTACGAGCAGTACTTC. Its translation is CARDSFYEQYF. The rearrangement links TRBV14 to TRBJ2-7; D possibly corresponds to TRBD1 (6 bases). The germline V gene has CDR1 SGHDN and CDR2 FVKESK. CDR3 size: 11 residues. V was cut by 9 bases and J by 3 bases, with 9 bases left in between.

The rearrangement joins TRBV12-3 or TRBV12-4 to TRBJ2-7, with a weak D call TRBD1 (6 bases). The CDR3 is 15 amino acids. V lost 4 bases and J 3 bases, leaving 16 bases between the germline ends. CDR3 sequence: CASSYSTGYFYEQYF. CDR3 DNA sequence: TGTGCCAGCAGTTACTCGACAGGTTATTTCTACGAGCAGTACTTC.

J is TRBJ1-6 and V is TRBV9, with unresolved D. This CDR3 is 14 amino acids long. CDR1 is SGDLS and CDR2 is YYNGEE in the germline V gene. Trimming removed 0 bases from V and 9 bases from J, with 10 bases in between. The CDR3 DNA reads TGTGCCAGCAGCGTAGATGGGTGGATTTCACCCCTCCACTTT. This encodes CASSVDGWISPLHF.

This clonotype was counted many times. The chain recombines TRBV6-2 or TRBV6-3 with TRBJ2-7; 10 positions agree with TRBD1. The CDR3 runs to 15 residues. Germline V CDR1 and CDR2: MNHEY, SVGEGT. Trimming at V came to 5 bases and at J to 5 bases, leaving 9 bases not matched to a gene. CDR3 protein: CASSKTTGGIDEQYF. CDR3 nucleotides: TGTGCCAGCAGTAAGACGACAGGGGGCATCGACGAGCAGTACTTC.

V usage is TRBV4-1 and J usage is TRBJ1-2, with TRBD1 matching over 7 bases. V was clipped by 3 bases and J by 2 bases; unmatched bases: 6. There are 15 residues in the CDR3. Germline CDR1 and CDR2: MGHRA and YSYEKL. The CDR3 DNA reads TGCGCCAGCAGCCAGCCCCCGACAGGGAACTATGGCTACACCTTC. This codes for CASSQPPTGNYGYTF.